This T cell receptor (beta chain) was identified in a study of long-term antiretroviral therapy in people with HIV. Findings and limits, study-wide: Repertoires in HIV (unlike those of controls) had narrower CDR3 length ranges. Transplant-donor-level diversity was not reached after ART, though diversity increased. Those clones which expanded before ART made up the dominant part of the repertoire at all time points.

As concerns this clone: Its target is not known.

Germline CDR1 SNHLY, CDR2 FYNNEI. V shed 5 bases, J shed 5 bases, and the junction held 7 bases outside the gene matches. This CDR3 spans 14 amino acids. With survey level as its setting, the immunoSEQ assay was v3.0. Sequencing was designed to cover about 40,000-55,000 T-cell genomes in each sample. Sequenced by immunoSEQ multiplex PCR; TCRdb stores in-frame clones only, minus some. The sample contains about 39,000 clones, around 85% of which appear only once. The receptor's source is a woman between 50 and 59 years old with HIV. This specimen was unsorted PBMCs, taken 3.1 years after starting antiretroviral therapy. The rearrangement uses TRBV2 and TRBJ1-2, with 8 bases that match TRBD1. CDR3 nucleotides: TGTGCCAGCAGTAACGGACAGGGTCTGTATGGCTACACCTTC. It is translated as CASSNGQGLYGYTF. Together with reference TRBV2 and TRBJ1-2, the CDR3 gives the full variable domain: EPEVTQTPSHQVTQMGQEVILRCVPISNHLYFYWYRQILGQKVEFLVSFYNNEISEKSEIFDDQFSVERPDGSNFTLKIRSTKLEDSAMYFCASSNGQGLYGYTFGSGTRLTVV.